One sample yielded the 16 T cell receptor beta chains listed below, sequenced in a study of blood T cell repertoires in COVID-19. Data came from immunoSEQ multiplex PCR; TCRdb stores just in-frame clones and leaves some out. The top ten clones hold less than 6.5% of a sample with 98,000 or so clones, around 90% of them seen once. Sequenced input: peripheral blood. The receptor source for this set is a human donor in a cohort sampled during active COVID-19.

The chain uses TRBV6-4 and TRBJ1-5, with TRBD1 matching 7 bases. The germline V gene encodes CDR1 MRHNA and CDR2 SNTAGT. The CDR3 is 15 residues long. Trimming removed 6 bases from V and 4 bases from J; junction bases left unmatched: 9. The CDR3 DNA follows: TGTGCCAGCAGCCCGACCGGGACAGAGAATCAGCCCCAGCATTTT. Amino acids: CASSPTGTENQPQHF.

The chain links TRBV9 to TRBJ2-3; 8 bases are shared with TRBD2. The CDR3 contains 15 residues. With 0 bases clipped from V and 4 bases from J, the junction kept 4 bases outside the gene matches. The germline V gene has CDR1 SGDLS and CDR2 YYNGEE. The CDR3 DNA reads TGTGCCAGCAGCGTAGAAGCGGGGGCCCCAGATACGCAGTATTTT. Amino acid sequence: CASSVEAGAPDTQYF. The full variable domain, rest sourced from reference TRBV9 and TRBJ2-3, is DSGVTQTPKHLITATGQRVTLRCSPRSGDLSVYWYQQSLDQGLQFLIQYYNGEERAKGNILERFSAQQFPDLHSELNLSSLELGDSALYFCASSVEAGAPDTQYFGPGTRLTVL.

The chain employs TRBV9 and TRBJ2-3, with TRBD2 matching 7 bases. With V trimmed by 3 bases and J by 2 bases, 12 bases remained unmatched. The CDR3 runs 17 residues. Germline CDR1 reads SGDLS; CDR2 reads YYNGEE. The CDR3 bases are TGTGCCAGCAGCGAGACCCCCAGGCTAGCGGACACAGATACGCAGTATTTT. It codes for CASSETPRLADTDTQYF.

The chain is built from TRBV6-2 or TRBV6-3 and TRBJ2-7; the D gene is possibly TRBD1 (6 bases). Trimming took off 5 bases at V and 3 bases at J, with 11 bases between the two ends. Germline CDR1 and CDR2: MNHEY and SVGEGT. CDR3 size: 13 residues. The CDR3 is CASSRTVHYEQYF. The CDR3, as DNA: TGTGCCAGCAGTCGGACAGTCCACTACGAGCAGTACTTC.

Notes on this clone: Its ends do not fully match the called genes, so a read error is possible. This chain joins TRBV9 and TRBJ2-7; 9 bases line up with TRBD2. This CDR3 spans 14 amino acids. Germline V gives CDR1 SGDLS, CDR2 YYNGEE. The CDR3 spells CASSGGASGDPGDF. The CDR3 region has the DNA TGTGCCAGCAGCGGGGGGGCTAGCGGGGACCCCGGGGACTTC.

The chain couples TRBV18 to TRBJ1-1, with 9 bases lining up with TRBD1. Per germline, CDR1 KGHSH and CDR2 LQKENI. Trimming at V came to 3 bases and at J to 7 bases, leaving 9 bases not matched to a gene. The CDR3 extends over 15 amino acids. The CDR3 DNA follows: TGTGCCAGCTCACCTTACCCGGGACAGGGAGGTGAAGCTTTCTTT. This gives the protein CASSPYPGQGGEAFF.

V usage is TRBV9 and J usage is TRBJ2-7, with D perhaps TRBD2 (6 bases). Trimming took off 0 bases at V and 2 bases at J, with 12 bases between the two ends. Germline CDR1 SGDLS, CDR2 YYNGEE. The CDR3 has 15 residues. DNA of the CDR3: TGTGCCAGCAGCGTAGACTCCGGGAGAACCTACGAGCAGTACTTC. It codes for CASSVDSGRTYEQYF.

The CDR3 loop is CASSPGLAGLFGAETQYF. The CDR3 region has the DNA TGTGCCAGCAGTCCGGGACTAGCGGGGCTATTCGGGGCAGAGACCCAGTACTTC. V is TRBV28 and J is TRBJ2-5; 13 positions match TRBD2. After removal of 5 bases from V and 4 bases from J, the junction contained 13 bases not matched to a gene. The CDR3 is 18 residues long. Germline assignment: CDR1 MDHEN and CDR2 SYDVKM.

The V and J genes are TRBV27 and TRBJ2-3; possible D gene TRBD2, 5 bases. This CDR3 contains 18 residues. Germline values: CDR1 MNHEY, CDR2 SMNVEV (reference sequence). Between the trimmed V and J ends, which lost 7 bases and 0 bases, there was a span of 23 bases. The DNA of the CDR3 is TGTGCCAGCATGGCCCTCGGGTTACGGGGTCCTAGCACAGATACGCAGTATTTT. It translates to CASMALGLRGPSTDTQYF.

The V gene is TRBV7-3, the J gene TRBJ2-2, with TRBD1 as a possible D gene (5 bases). V was clipped by 2 bases and J by 8 bases, with 9 bases between them. The CDR3 covers 13 residues. Per the germline V gene, CDR1 is SGHTA and CDR2 is FQGTGA. In DNA form, the CDR3 reads TGTGCCAGCAGCTTATCGCAGGGTGGGGAGCTGTTTTTT. This codes for CASSLSQGGELFF.

This chain joins TRBV6-5 and TRBJ1-4; perhaps TRBD1 as D (6 bases). CDR3 length: 13 residues. Trimming took off 6 bases at V and 7 bases at J, with 12 bases between the two ends. The germline CDR1 and CDR2 sequences are MNHEY and SVGAGI. CDR3 nucleotide sequence: TGTGCCAGCAGATTACAGGGTTTTGAAAAACTGTTTTTT. As protein: CASRLQGFEKLFF.

This clone was seen only a few times. In DNA, the CDR3 is TGTGCCAGCAGCCCCGACAGGGTGAACACTGAAGCTTTCTTT. It codes for CASSPDRVNTEAFF. The chain employs TRBV3-1 (or the pseudogene TRBV3-2) and TRBJ1-1, with 7 bases matching TRBD1. Germline-derived CDR1 and CDR2 are LGHDT and YNNKEL (reference sequence). V shed 4 bases, J shed 0 bases, and the junction held 2 bases outside the gene matches. CDR3 length: 14 amino acids.

The gene calls are TRBV9 and TRBJ2-7; the match to TRBD2 covers 10 bases. The CDR3 length is 15 residues. V lost 0 bases to trimming and J lost 3 bases; unmatched junction nucleotides: 3. The germline gives CDR1 SGDLS, CDR2 YYNGEE. The DNA of the CDR3 is TGTGCCAGCAGCGTAGGGGTAGCGGGAGGCTACGAGCAGTACTTC. It encodes CASSVGVAGGYEQYF.

This chain connects TRBV5-1 to TRBJ2-2, with a possible D match to TRBD1 (5 bases). This CDR3 has 15 residues. The germline CDR1 and CDR2 sequences are SGHRS and YFSETQ. Trimming pared 2 bases from V and 3 bases from J, leaving 11 bases between. CDR3 nucleotides: TGCGCCAGCAGCTTCGGTGACAGAGACACCGGGGAGCTGTTTTTT. It codes for CASSFGDRDTGELFF.

This clone occurred once. The J gene is TRBJ1-1, the V gene TRBV4-2, with D perhaps TRBD1 (6 bases). The germline V gene encodes CDR1 LGHNA and CDR2 YNFKEQ. CDR3 length: 13 residues. V lost 5 bases and J 3 bases, leaving 10 bases between the germline ends. The CDR3: CASSGQRYTEAFF. The CDR3 region has the DNA TGTGCCAGCAGCGGACAGAGGTACACTGAAGCTTTCTTT.

V is TRBV12-3 or TRBV12-4 and J is TRBJ2-1; 10 bases line up with TRBD1. The CDR3 sequence is 13 residues long. V shed 11 bases, J shed 3 bases, and the junction held 4 bases outside the gene matches. The CDR3 loop is CASRTGGYNEQFF. The CDR3 coding sequence is TGTGCCTCGAGGACAGGGGGCTACAATGAGCAGTTCTTC.